This T cell receptor beta chain was profiled in a study of T cell changes during pregnancy in multiple sclerosis. Using immunoSEQ multiplex PCR, the repertoire was profiled, and TCRdb retains in-frame clones only, with some absent. The table includes about 61,000 clones, 85% to 90% detected once. V was trimmed by 0 bases and J by 4 bases, leaving 15 bases between them. Germline CDR1 and CDR2: GTSNPN and SVGIG (reference sequence). The CDR3 totals 15 residues. The sequencing here drew on peripheral blood, taken in the first trimester of pregnancy. This receptor was obtained from a female donor in good health, enrolled as a control in a pregnancy study. The chain couples TRBV30 to TRBJ1-2, with D perhaps matching TRBD1 (5 bases). The CDR3 protein is CAWSVGQGGFYGYTF. Written as DNA, the CDR3 is TGTGCCTGGAGTGTAGGGCAGGGAGGTTTCTATGGCTACACCTTC.